This T cell receptor beta chain was documented in a study of Ad26.COV2.S vaccination and SARS-CoV-2 variants. Generated by immunoSEQ multiplex PCR, the TCRdb table keeps only in-frame clones and is missing some. The sample lists under 95,000 clones; around 82% were seen once. Broader study findings: Vaccinees reportedly had broad spike-specific CD8+ and CD4+ T cell responses. Vaccine recipients posted higher spike-specific TCR breadth than their placebo counterparts. From the TCR breadth and depth analyses, total T cell responses may have been underestimated.

A word on this clone: Its antigen is not known.

V lost 7 bases and J 9 bases, leaving 16 bases between the germline ends. The CDR3 has 14 amino acids. CDR1 and CDR2 (germline): MNHNY, SVGAGI (reference sequence). This specimen was peripheral blood, taken after recovery from COVID-19. This TCR came from a human donor who had recovered from COVID-19. V and J are TRBV6-6 and TRBJ1-6; D is possibly TRBD1 (5 bases). Here the CDR3 DNA reads TGTGCCAGCACCTACTCGGCAGGGTCTTCACCCCTCCACTTT. As protein: CASTYSAGSSPLHF.